The rows below give T cell receptor beta chains drawn from one sample of a study of cytomegalovirus exposure and HLA in healthy donors. The table came from immunoSEQ multiplex PCR; TCRdb's copy has only in-frame clones and leaves some out. This table has about 150,000 clones, 60% to 85% appearing once. Sequences were obtained from PBMCs. These receptors came from a woman in her 40s in good health and CMV-seronegative. Each CDR3 is given with its conserved first and last residue.

cdr3_aa j_call v_call cdr3_length
CSVEGTRSSSTDTQYF TRBJ2-3 TRBV29-1 16
CASSLSGQENQPQHF TRBJ1-5 TRBV5-1 15
CASSLGTSEETQYF TRBJ2-5 TRBV5-1 14
CASSLAGSGRGEQFF TRBJ2-1 TRBV5-4 15
CASTRQGPGETQYF TRBJ2-5 TRBV5-1 14
CASSLISREGLTDTQYF TRBJ2-3 TRBV5-6 17
CASSFKGGSYGYTF TRBJ1-2 TRBV27 14
CASNDRGNNYGYTF TRBJ1-2 TRBV6-5 14
CASSFLANEYEQYF TRBJ2-7 TRBV7-8 14
CASTPVGLAGPSESAQYF TRBJ2-5 TRBV28 18
CASSLGQGISGELFF TRBJ2-2 TRBV5-1 15
CASSLDSPTGELFF TRBJ2-2 TRBV5-1 14
CASSQGFSGRYNEQFF TRBJ2-1 TRBV4-1 16
CASSLRVASYEQYF TRBJ2-7 TRBV5-1 14
CASSYHPTGTPQAFF TRBJ1-1 TRBV6-5 15
CAIGTGDYGYTF TRBJ1-2 TRBV6-5 12
CSALDRAGAGQYF TRBJ2-7 TRBV29-1 13
CASGGTFSYEQYF TRBJ2-7 TRBV2 13
CASSVDSTGYGYTF TRBJ1-2 TRBV9 14
CASSLDISSYEQYF TRBJ2-7 TRBV7-8 14
CASSPELAEIQETQYF TRBJ2-5 TRBV28 16
CASSAGQNSNQPQHF TRBJ1-5 TRBV9 15
CASSAGGRTEAFF TRBJ1-1 TRBV5-4 13
CASSPQSNTEAFF TRBJ1-1 TRBV7-9 13
CASSEVRTGEVDF TRBJ2-5 TRBV2 13
CASSGASEGGNEQFF TRBJ2-1 TRBV6-5 15
CASSQELNSGAYEQYF TRBJ2-7 TRBV4-1 16
CASSLRGGSVYSYEQYF TRBJ2-7 TRBV28 17
CASSVQGLVDEQYF TRBJ2-7 TRBV5-1 14
CASSLPPGQGNTEAFF TRBJ1-1 TRBV28 16
CASSSGQGTTYEQYF TRBJ2-7 TRBV7-6 15
CASSHTGTGSYEQYF TRBJ2-7 TRBV11-3 15
CASSLDVQGGSEAFF TRBJ1-1 TRBV5-1 15
CASSQTASGNTIYF TRBJ1-3 TRBV5-1 14
CASSLSGGLAYEQYF TRBJ2-7 TRBV5-4 15
CASSTQEFSGNTIYF TRBJ1-3 TRBV2 15
CATSKDRGSEAFF TRBJ1-1 TRBV15 13
CASSQGVRQPQHF TRBJ1-5 TRBV11-2 13
CASSHMLDRGLVYGYTF TRBJ1-2 TRBV28 17
CASSPKWANYGYTF TRBJ1-2 TRBV19 14
CAISEWEGEKLFF TRBJ1-4 TRBV10-3 13
CASSYFSVAGELFF TRBJ2-2 TRBV6-5 14
CASSPGGPYGYTF TRBJ1-2 TRBV11-2 13
CAWIPSKNRYGYTF TRBJ1-2 TRBV30 14
CASGPAGVSSDTQYF TRBJ2-3 TRBV4-1 15
CASSLEEGAQVGLFF TRBJ1-4 TRBV5-1 15
CASSFIAESNAEAFF TRBJ1-1 TRBV27 15
CASSLTGGTEAFF TRBJ1-1 TRBV5-4 13
CASSLGSGTGVAIQYF TRBJ2-4 TRBV5-1 16
CASSPVGGLYEQYF TRBJ2-7 TRBV5-6 14
CASSLSLDRGRVGYTF TRBJ1-2 TRBV27 16
CASSRQTGVEGYTF TRBJ1-2 TRBV5-6 14